The present entry profiles one T cell receptor beta chain with its context. The antigen remains undetermined. The sample originates from a study of STAT5B mutations in CD4+ large granular lymphocyte leukemia. Background on the study: The CDR3 'QG' motif was associated with a particular HLA allele among healthy donors. The study, taken as a whole, reports: Top patient clones used TRBV06 genes more often: 8/27 versus 2/35 in controls.

Buffy coats from healthy blood donors served as controls. This table comes from immunoSEQ multiplex PCR, and its TCRdb copy is limited to in-frame clones, with some not included. The sample holds 35,000 to 40,000 clones; approximately 72% are singletons and the top ten take 0.45% to 0.55%. The germline V gene has CDR1 KGHSH and CDR2 LQKENI. V was shortened by 2 bases and J by 0 bases, with 8 bases between the two germline ends. This CDR3 region has 15 residues. The TCR was taken from a human donor in good health. The gene calls are TRBV18 and TRBJ1-3; D call uncertain. Sequencing was carried out using CD4+ T cells from blood buffy coats. The CDR3 reads CASSPNTDSGNTIYF. CDR3 DNA sequence: TGTGCCAGCTCACCAAACACCGACTCTGGAAACACCATATATTTT.